The source of this T cell receptor beta chain is a study of control samples from healthy donors and cancer patients. Repertoires were generated with immunoSEQ multiplex PCR, while TCRdb's copy carries only in-frame clones and drops some. The data include under 200,000 clones; the top ten clones carry 2.2%. Germline CDR1 and CDR2: SNHLY and FYNNEI. The CDR3 covers 15 residues. Unmatched junction bases numbered 11, after V lost 5 bases and J lost 7 bases. The clonotype comes from a woman aged 30 to 39 in good health. The sequenced material came from blood. The chain links TRBV2 to TRBJ1-5; 7 bases align to TRBD1. CDR3 loop: CASSLHLRQGQPQHF. CDR3 nucleotide sequence: TGTGCCAGCAGTCTCCATCTTAGACAGGGCCAGCCCCAGCATTTT.